A single sample is the source of the 23 T cell receptor beta chains below, sequenced in a study of control samples from healthy donors and cancer patients. Sequencing was performed with immunoSEQ multiplex PCR; in TCRdb, only in-frame clones are kept and a portion is missing. The sample records 50,000 to 75,000 clones, around 90% being singletons. Sequencing was performed on PBMCs. The receptors derive from a man in his 60s with colorectal cancer.

The chain has TRBV4-2 and TRBJ2-7; TRBD2 might be the D (7 bases). This CDR3 spans 15 amino acids. The germline CDR1 and CDR2 sequences are LGHNA and YNFKEQ. V lost 4 bases to trimming and J lost 0 bases, with 13 bases between them. CDR3 loop: CASSPGGGASYEQYF. The CDR3 DNA is TGTGCCAGCAGCCCTGGAGGGGGGGCCTCCTACGAGCAGTACTTC.

The chain joins TRBV7-9 to TRBJ2-2; weak D call: TRBD1 (6 bases). This CDR3 has 15 residues. V was shortened by 8 bases and J by 1 base, with 14 bases between the two germline ends. Germline CDR1 and CDR2: SEHNR and FQNEAQ (reference sequence). CDR3 region: CASQTGQKNTGELFF. CDR3 sequence (DNA): TGTGCCAGCCAAACAGGACAGAAGAACACCGGGGAGCTGTTTTTT.

The chain recombines TRBV4-1 with TRBJ1-2; D remains unclear. V lost 6 bases and J lost 2, with 13 bases in between. The CDR3 has 14 residues. Germline lookup yields CDR1 MGHRA and CDR2 YSYEKL. CDR3 protein: CASSLGASNYGYTF. The CDR3 nucleotides read TGCGCCAGCAGTCTCGGCGCCAGCAACTATGGCTACACCTTC.

The chain recombines TRBV12-5 with TRBJ2-2; weak D call: TRBD2 (5 bases). V lost 0 bases to trimming and J lost 6 bases, with 23 bases between them. CDR1 is LGHNT and CDR2 is FRNRAP in the germline V gene. There are 19 residues in the CDR3. The CDR3 nucleotides are TGTGCTAGTGGTTTGGTACTAGACGGAAGAAGTGGGTTGGCCGGGGAGCTGTTTTTT. This sequence encodes CASGLVLDGRSGLAGELFF.

This clone was recorded a few times. The chain carries TRBV4-2 and TRBJ1-6; tentative D call: TRBD1 (5 bases). V dropped 4 bases and J dropped 7 bases, with 14 bases sitting between them. This CDR3 has 15 residues. CDR1 LGHNA and CDR2 YNFKEQ come from the germline V gene. CDR3: CASSRGLGDNSPLHF. In nucleotides, the CDR3 is TGTGCCAGCAGCCGGGGACTGGGGGACAATTCACCCCTCCACTTT.

This clone was seen once. V is TRBV5-1 and J is TRBJ2-3, with 7 positions matching TRBD1. There are 15 residues in the CDR3. Trimming took 2 bases from V and 6 from J; bases not matched to a gene: 9. Germline V gene lookup returns CDR1 SGHRS and CDR2 YFSETQ. CDR3 sequence reads: CASSLRGGLVDTQYF. The CDR3 DNA reads as TGCGCCAGCAGCTTAAGAGGGGGCCTCGTTGATACGCAGTATTTT.

The V and J genes are TRBV5-4 and TRBJ2-7; the D gene could be TRBD1 or TRBD2 (6 bases each). The CDR3 covers 14 residues. CDR1 and CDR2 (germline): SGHNT, YYREEE (reference sequence). Trimming stripped 0 bases from V and 0 bases from J, with 7 bases between. In DNA, the CDR3 is TGTGCCAGCAGCTTGGAGGGGGGCTCCTACGAGCAGTACTTC. It translates to CASSLEGGSYEQYF.

The V gene is TRBV11-3, the J gene TRBJ2-3; TRBD2 matches 9 bases. V gave up 3 bases and J gave up 4 bases; unmatched junction bases: 11. The CDR3 spans 17 residues. Looked up from germline, CDR1 is SGHNT and CDR2 is YENEEA. The DNA of the CDR3 is TGTGCCAGCAGCTTTAGGGGAGGCGGGGGGGTCCCAGATACGCAGTATTTT. Translated: CASSFRGGGGVPDTQYF. The complete variable domain, with remaining parts taken from reference TRBV11-3 and TRBJ2-3, reads EAGVVQSPRYKIIEKKQPVAFWCNPISGHNTLYWYLQNLGQGPELLIRYENEEAVDDSQLPKDRFSAERLKGVDSTLKIQPAELGDSAVYLCASSFRGGGGVPDTQYFGPGTRLTVL.

The chain uses TRBV11-2 and TRBJ1-1; D gene ambiguous. CDR1 and CDR2 from the germline V gene are SGHAT and FQNNGV. The V end was cut by 1 base, the J end by 7 bases, with 16 bases between. The CDR3 spans 15 residues. CDR3 region: CASSLAPAEVIEAFF. In nucleotides, the CDR3 is TGTGCCAGCAGCTTAGCCCCCGCCGAGGTGATTGAAGCTTTCTTT.

The J gene is TRBJ2-1, the V gene TRBV2, with 9 bases fitting TRBD2. The trim removed 8 bases at V and 8 bases at J, leaving 13 bases unmatched. The germline gives CDR1 SNHLY, CDR2 FYNNEI. The CDR3 runs 15 residues. The CDR3: CASRRRGGGGDEQFF. CDR3 DNA sequence: TGTGCCAGCCGCCGACGCGGGGGGGGCGGGGATGAGCAGTTCTTC.

The chain joins TRBV5-6 to TRBJ1-2; TRBD1 matches at 8 bases. V lost 10 bases, J lost 3 bases, and 23 bases stayed unmatched. CDR3 length: 18 residues. Germline assignment: CDR1 SGHDT and CDR2 YYEEEE. The CDR3 here is CAADRRDRTLLSHYGYTF. In nucleotides, the CDR3 is TGTGCCGCCGACCGCCGGGACAGGACCCTCCTGAGTCACTATGGCTACACCTTC.

This chain joins TRBV11-3 and TRBJ1-4; D is perhaps TRBD1 (5 bases). The ends were cut back, 2 bases at V and 10 bases at J, with 23 bases in the middle. Germline V gives CDR1 SGHNT, CDR2 YENEEA. The CDR3 has 17 residues. The CDR3 protein is CASSLIRHWDEGGKLFF. CDR3 coding DNA: TGTGCCAGCAGCTTAATTCGTCATTGGGACGAAGGCGGAAAACTGTTTTTT.

The chain links TRBV19 to TRBJ1-5, with unresolved D. The CDR3 is made up of 16 amino acids. Germline assignment: CDR1 LNHDA and CDR2 SQIVND (reference sequence). V was cut by 4 bases and J by 0 bases, with 13 bases left in between. The CDR3 sequence: CASSTHSSVSNQPQHF. The CDR3, as DNA: TGTGCCAGTAGTACCCATTCATCTGTTAGCAATCAGCCCCAGCATTTT. Full variable domain (rest looked up from reference TRBV19 and TRBJ1-5): DGGITQSPKYLFRKEGQNVTLSCEQNLNHDAMYWYRQDPGQGLRLIYYSQIVNDFQKGDIAEGYSVSREKKESFPLTVTSAQKNPTAFYLCASSTHSSVSNQPQHFGDGTRLSIL.

V and J are TRBV5-6 and TRBJ2-3; D gene unclear. The V gene's germline CDR1 is SGHDT and CDR2 YYEEEE. The CDR3 consists of 16 residues. Trimming removed 2 bases at V and 3 bases at J, with 16 bases between. In nucleotides, the CDR3 is TGTGCCAGCAGCTTCCTTTTGAGACAAAGGACAGATACGCAGTATTTT. Protein product: CASSFLLRQRTDTQYF.

The chain joins TRBV18 to TRBJ2-7; perhaps TRBD1 as D (6 bases). Per the germline V gene, CDR1 is KGHSH and CDR2 is LQKENI. The CDR3 spans 13 residues. Trimming stripped 2 bases from V and 6 bases from J, with 11 bases between. The CDR3 sequence is CASSPTDRLEQYF. Here the CDR3 DNA reads TGTGCCAGCTCACCAACTGACAGGCTCGAGCAGTACTTC.

The chain is built from TRBV28 and TRBJ1-2, with 7 bases fitting TRBD1. The length of the CDR3 is 16 residues. With 5 bases clipped from V and 4 bases from J, the junction kept 13 bases outside the gene matches. In germline, CDR1 is MDHEN, CDR2 SYDVKM. CDR3 sequence: CASSVVGRGHIYGYTF. CDR3 nucleotide sequence: TGTGCCAGCAGTGTCGTCGGGAGGGGGCATATCTATGGCTACACCTTC.

The rearrangement uses TRBV18 and TRBJ2-7, with 10 nucleotides matching TRBD1. V shed 6 bases, J shed 6 bases, and the junction held 8 bases outside the gene matches. The germline gives CDR1 KGHSH, CDR2 LQKENI. This CDR3 spans 14 amino acids. CDR3 amino acids: CASSNSGQGREQYF. The CDR3, as DNA: TGTGCCAGCTCTAATTCGGGACAGGGGCGCGAGCAGTACTTC.

This chain links TRBV12-5 with TRBJ2-1, with D possibly TRBD2 on 5 matching bases. The V gene's germline CDR1 is LGHNT and CDR2 FRNRAP. The CDR3 totals 15 residues. Trimming stripped 7 bases from V and 0 bases from J, with 13 bases between. CDR3 in amino acids: CASAYPRGSYNEQFF. CDR3 coding DNA: TGTGCTAGTGCCTATCCACGGGGCTCCTACAATGAGCAGTTCTTC.

The chain recombines TRBV7-2 with TRBJ2-1, with D tentatively TRBD1 (6 bases). Germline V gene data show CDR1 as SGHTA and CDR2 as FQGNSA. V dropped 1 base and J dropped 7 bases, with 14 bases sitting between them. The CDR3 covers 15 residues. The CDR3 here is CASSLGLDRTNEQFF. The CDR3, as DNA: TGTGCCAGCAGCTTAGGTCTCGACAGGACTAATGAGCAGTTCTTC.

CDR3 coding DNA: TGCGCCAGCAGCTTGGCCGTCGACGGGCCCCAGCATTTT. It codes for CASSLAVDGPQHF. The rearrangement uses TRBV5-1 and TRBJ1-5; D is ambiguous. The V gene lost 0 bases and the J gene lost 9 bases, with 10 bases spanning the gap. Looked up from germline, CDR1 is SGHRS and CDR2 is YFSETQ. CDR3 length: 13 amino acids.

CDR3 residues: CASSPPLLSSGNTIYF. CDR3 DNA sequence: TGTGCCAGCTCACCCCCCTTACTCAGCTCTGGAAACACCATATATTTT. The chain joins TRBV18 to TRBJ1-3, with D hard to call. The CDR3 totals 16 residues. In germline, CDR1 is KGHSH, CDR2 LQKENI. Trimming took 3 bases from V and 0 from J, leaving 12 bases between them. Combining the CDR3 with reference TRBV18 and TRBJ1-3 gives the whole variable domain NAGVMQNPRHLVRRRGQEARLRCSPMKGHSHVYWYRQLPEEGLKFMVYLQKENIIDESGMPKERFSAEFPKEGPSILRIQQVVRGDSAAYFCASSPPLLSSGNTIYFGEGSWLTVV.

V and J are TRBV11-2 and TRBJ2-7; D possibly corresponds to TRBD1 (6 bases). Germline CDR1 reads SGHAT; CDR2 reads FQNNGV. Deletions cut 3 bases from V and 2 bases from J, with 14 bases between. The CDR3 is 15 amino acids. Here the CDR3 DNA reads TGTGCCAGCAGCTTTTGGGGGACACCGACCTACGAGCAGTACTTC. Translating it yields CASSFWGTPTYEQYF.

The chain uses TRBV30 and TRBJ1-2; TRBD1 matches 7 bases. Germline assignment: CDR1 GTSNPN and CDR2 SVGIG (reference sequence). Trimming at V came to 3 bases and at J to 2 bases, leaving 6 bases not matched to a gene. The CDR3 has 14 amino acids. The CDR3 DNA reads as TGTGCCTGGAGCCCCCCGGGACAGAACTATGGCTACACCTTC. Translated: CAWSPPGQNYGYTF.